This T cell receptor (beta chain) was identified during a study of blood T cell repertoires in COVID-19. Whole-study context: Both acute and convalescent COVID-19 samples were obtained from the United States, Italy and Spain. Sources were T cells, B-cell-depleted T cells, or PBMCs; the material itself was cDNA or gDNA.

This CDR3 contains 15 residues. From germline, CDR1 is SGHVS and CDR2 FQNEAQ. Trimming at V came to 1 base and at J to 10 bases, leaving 5 bases not matched to a gene. Study processing details: Researchers report that nucleated cell counts were estimated from reference gene primer amplification. The method was immunoSEQ multiplex PCR; TCRdb's version includes in-frame clones alone and lacks a portion of them. That table is the source of V, J and clone size, and D and trimming were worked out from the DNA. The data show about 160,000 clones, 86% seen once. This sequence was found in a man between 50 and 59 years old with active or convalescent COVID-19. The sequencing sample was made of peripheral blood. V usage is TRBV7-8 and J usage is TRBJ1-6, with 9 bases lining up with TRBD1. The CDR3 region has the DNA TGTGCCAGCAGCTTAGGGACAGGGGATCGATCACCCCTCCACTTT. Residues: CASSLGTGDRSPLHF.